Shown below are 14 T cell receptor beta chains from a single sample sequenced in a study of CD8+ T cells in alopecia areata. Those with alopecia areata gave lesional scalp punch biopsies and peripheral blood. Following RNA extraction, reverse transcription yielded cDNA that acted as the sequencing template. TCRdb's copy holds only in-frame clones and misses some; the assay was immunoSEQ multiplex PCR. The sample contains some 19,000 clones, under 75% of which appear only once. The starting material was skin, obtained at week 0. These receptors were collected from a human donor with alopecia areata.

The V gene is TRBV5-1, the J gene TRBJ1-5, with TRBD1 as a possible D gene (5 bases). Germline assignment: CDR1 SGHRS and CDR2 YFSETQ. The CDR3 extends over 15 amino acids. The ends were cut back, 1 base at V and 9 bases at J, with 17 bases in the middle. The CDR3: CASSLTGTALWPQHF. As DNA, the CDR3 is TGCGCCAGCAGCTTGACCGGGACGGCATTATGGCCCCAGCATTTT.

The rearrangement uses TRBV23-1 and TRBJ1-3; D might be TRBD1 (5 bases). TRBV23-1 is assigned to the ORF class and has an uncertain function. V dropped 5 bases and J dropped 5 bases, with 10 bases sitting between them. The CDR3 runs to 13 residues. CDR3 in amino acids: CASSGGRRNTIYF. The CDR3 bases are TGCGCCAGCAGTGGGGGTCGAAGAAACACCATATATTTT.

The genes are TRBV6-1 and TRBJ2-5; D is perhaps TRBD2 (6 bases). CDR3 size: 14 residues. V was cut by 4 bases and J by 2 bases, with 11 bases left in between. Germline CDR1 and CDR2: MNHNS and SASEGT. The CDR3 sequence: CASSAPRGQETQYF. CDR3 nucleotides: TGTGCCAGCAGTGCTCCACGGGGGCAAGAGACCCAGTACTTC.

Regarding this clone: The sample holds other DNA sequences that translate to the same CDR3. The rearrangement uses TRBV18 and TRBJ2-7; weak D call: TRBD2 (5 bases). The CDR3 contains 14 residues. Germline V gene sequence: CDR1 KGHSH, CDR2 LQKENI. V lost 0 bases, J lost 3 bases, and 9 bases lay in between. Here the CDR3 reads CASSPPTSNYEQYF. CDR3 nucleotide sequence: TGTGCCAGCTCACCACCAACTAGTAACTACGAGCAGTACTTC.

On this clone: Sequence at one end of the junction differs from germline and may be a read error. The gene calls are TRBV10-2 and TRBJ2-1; unclear D gene. This CDR3 is 13 amino acids long. Germline CDR1 is WSHSY and CDR2 is SAAADI. In DNA form, the CDR3 reads TGCGCCAGCAGTGAGTTTTTCTCGGTACCTCGGATCTTC. Translating it yields CASSEFFSVPRIF.

The CDR3 is CASSLALGSGAEAFF. Here the CDR3 DNA reads TGTGCCAGCAGCTTAGCTTTAGGGTCGGGCGCTGAAGCTTTCTTT. The V gene is TRBV5-5, the J gene TRBJ1-1; D remains ambiguous. The ends were cut back, 2 bases at V and 6 bases at J, with 17 bases in the middle. The CDR3 is 15 amino acids. Germline CDR1 and CDR2: SGHKS and YYEKEE (reference sequence).

This clone occurred once. The genes are TRBV7-3 and TRBJ2-1, with D tentatively TRBD1 or TRBD2 (5 bases each). Trimming took 3 bases from V and 4 from J, leaving 13 bases between them. Germline lookup yields CDR1 SGHTA and CDR2 FQGTGA. The CDR3 has 15 amino acids. The DNA of the CDR3 is TGTGCCAGCAGCTTTGTGAAGGGACCTTACAATGAGCAGTTCTTC. This translates into CASSFVKGPYNEQFF.

This clone was seen a single time. V and J are TRBV23-1 and TRBJ1-3; D is unclear. TRBV23-1 is labeled an ORF, and its function is uncertain. The ends were cut back, 2 bases at V and 0 bases at J, with 11 bases in the middle. The CDR3 extends over 16 amino acids. CDR3 nucleotide sequence: TGCGCCAGCAGTCAAAGGGTGAACGGCTCTGGAAACACCATATATTTT. Translated, it gives CASSQRVNGSGNTIYF.

The chain uses TRBV11-2 and TRBJ1-3; no clear D. V was cut by 6 bases and J by 0 bases, with 9 bases left in between. The CDR3 totals 14 residues. CDR1 and CDR2 from the germline V gene are SGHAT and FQNNGV. The CDR3 loop is CASRYGVSGNTIYF. DNA for the CDR3: TGTGCCAGCAGATACGGGGTCTCTGGAAACACCATATATTTT. Combining the CDR3 with reference TRBV11-2 and TRBJ1-3 gives the whole variable domain EAGVAQSPRYKIIEKRQSVAFWCNPISGHATLYWYQQILGQGPKLLIQFQNNGVVDDSQLPKDRFSAERLKGVDSTLKIQPAKLEDSAVYLCASRYGVSGNTIYFGEGSWLTVV.

This chain uses TRBV6-9 with TRBJ2-7; D is uncertain. The germline V gene encodes CDR1 MNHGY and CDR2 SVAAGI. This CDR3 contains 11 residues. Trimming removed 10 bases at V and 2 bases at J, with 9 bases between. The CDR3 spells CAIGRAYEQYF. The CDR3 bases are TGTGCCATCGGACGGGCCTACGAGCAGTACTTC.

The chain links TRBV4-2 to TRBJ1-2, with unresolved D. The germline gives CDR1 LGHNA, CDR2 YNFKEQ. The length of the CDR3 is 16 residues. The V gene lost 1 base and the J gene lost 4 bases, with 16 bases spanning the gap. The DNA for the CDR3 is TGTGCCAGCAGCCAAGTTTCGCCCGGCCAGATCTATGGCTACACCTTC. Amino acid sequence: CASSQVSPGQIYGYTF.

This clone was counted between two and nine times. The genes are TRBV7-2 and TRBJ1-5; D is perhaps TRBD1 (5 bases). The ends were cut back, 4 bases at V and 0 bases at J, with 13 bases in the middle. Germline CDR1 reads SGHTA; CDR2 reads FQGNSA. The CDR3 sequence is 16 residues long. CDR3 coding DNA: TGTGCCAGCAGCTCGAGCGGGGGTTTTAGCAATCAGCCCCAGCATTTT. Amino acid sequence: CASSSSGGFSNQPQHF.

This clone was detected only once. The CDR3 nucleotides are TGTGCCAGCAGCTTAAAGGGGGGAAGCTACTACGAGCAGTACTTC. It codes for CASSLKGGSYYEQYF. The chain has TRBV7-2 and TRBJ2-7; D tentatively fits TRBD1 or TRBD2 (6 bases each). Trimming pared 2 bases from V and 3 bases from J, leaving 14 bases between. Germline V gene lookup returns CDR1 SGHTA and CDR2 FQGNSA. The CDR3 runs 15 residues. Full variable domain (rest looked up from reference TRBV7-2 and TRBJ2-7): GAGVSQSPSNKVTEKGKDVELRCDPISGHTALYWYRQSLGQGLEFLIYFQGNSAPDKSGLPSDRFSAERTGGSVSTLTIQRTQQEDSAVYLCASSLKGGSYYEQYFGPGTRLTVT.

The chain joins TRBV5-1 to TRBJ1-4, with a possible D match to TRBD1 (5 bases). V lost 7 bases to trimming and J lost 6 bases, with 16 bases between them. CDR3 size: 14 residues. From germline, CDR1 is SGHRS and CDR2 YFSETQ. The CDR3: CASGLRGLDEKLFF. CDR3 nucleotides: TGCGCCAGCGGGCTGCGGGGCCTCGATGAAAAACTGTTTTTT.